These T cell receptor beta chains were read from a single sample in a study of beta chain features in type 1 diabetes. Here immunoSEQ multiplex PCR was the method, and the copy in TCRdb shows in-frame clones only, minus some. The top ten clones hold around 0.044% of a sample with 300,000 to 350,000 clones, about 20% of them seen once. Sample: naive CD4+ T cells from blood. These receptors came from a woman aged 18-29 years in good health. Both conserved end residues are part of each CDR3. D genes are given only for firm matches. Clone size is stated in some rows and not others, as once, few, many or a class when expanded.

>TRBV9|NA|TRBJ2-2|few
CASSVQQGRTGELFF
TGTGCCAGCAGCGTACAACAGGGGAGGACCGGGGAGCTGTTTTTT
>TRBV30|NA|TRBJ2-5|few
CAWSVSRAQETQYF
TGTGCCTGGAGTGTATCGCGAGCCCAAGAGACCCAGTACTTC
>TRBV14|TRBD2|TRBJ2-3|NA
CASSQALAGVKNTQYF
TGTGCCAGCAGCCAAGCCCTAGCGGGAGTGAAGAATACGCAGTATTTT
>TRBV29-1|NA|TRBJ1-4|NA
CSVEGAAGEKLFF
TGCAGCGTCGAAGGGGCAGCGGGAGAAAAACTGTTTTTT
>TRBV4-2|NA|TRBJ2-2|NA
CASSQDAGTNTGELFF
TGTGCCAGCAGCCAAGATGCAGGGACGAACACCGGGGAGCTGTTTTTT
>TRBV9|TRBD2|TRBJ2-1|NA
CASSVGSGLAGNEQFF
TGTGCCAGCAGCGTAGGCTCGGGACTAGCGGGGAATGAGCAGTTCTTC
>TRBV11-3|NA|TRBJ1-2|NA
CASSPSGPNYGYTF
TGTGCCAGCAGCCCCTCGGGTCCAAACTATGGCTACACCTTC
>TRBV5-6|NA|TRBJ2-3|few
CASSFSVDTQYF
TGTGCCAGCAGCTTTAGTGTGGATACGCAGTATTTT
>TRBV5-4|TRBD2|TRBJ2-1|NA
CASSSSGGAYNEQFF
TGTGCCAGCAGTTCTAGCGGCGGGGCATACAATGAGCAGTTCTTC
>TRBV7-9|NA|TRBJ2-7|few
CASTPQGRYEQYF
TGTGCCAGTACTCCGCAGGGGCGCTACGAGCAGTACTTC
>TRBV4-1|NA|TRBJ2-7|few
CASSQPGQRSYEQYF
TGCGCCAGCAGCCAGCCGGGACAACGCTCCTACGAGCAGTACTTC
>TRBV10-3|TRBD1|TRBJ2-1|few
CAISERSGTGGDNEQFF
TGTGCCATCAGTGAGAGATCCGGGACAGGGGGTGACAATGAGCAGTTCTTC